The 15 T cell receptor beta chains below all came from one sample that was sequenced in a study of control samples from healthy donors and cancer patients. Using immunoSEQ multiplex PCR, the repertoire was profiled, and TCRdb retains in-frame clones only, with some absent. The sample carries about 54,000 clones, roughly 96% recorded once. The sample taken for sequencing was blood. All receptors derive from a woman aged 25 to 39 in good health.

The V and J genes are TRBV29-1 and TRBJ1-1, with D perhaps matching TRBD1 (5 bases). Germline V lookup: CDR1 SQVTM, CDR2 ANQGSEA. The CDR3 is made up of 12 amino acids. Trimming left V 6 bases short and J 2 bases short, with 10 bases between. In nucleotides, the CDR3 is TGCAGCGTGAAACAGGTTAACACTGAAGCTTTCTTT. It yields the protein CSVKQVNTEAFF.

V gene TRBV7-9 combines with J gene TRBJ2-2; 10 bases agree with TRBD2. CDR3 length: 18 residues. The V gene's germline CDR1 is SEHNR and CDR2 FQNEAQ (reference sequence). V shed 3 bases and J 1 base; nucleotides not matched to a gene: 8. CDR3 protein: CASSFSLAGLQNTGELFF. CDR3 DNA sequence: TGTGCCAGCAGCTTTTCACTAGCGGGGCTCCAGAACACCGGGGAGCTGTTTTTT.

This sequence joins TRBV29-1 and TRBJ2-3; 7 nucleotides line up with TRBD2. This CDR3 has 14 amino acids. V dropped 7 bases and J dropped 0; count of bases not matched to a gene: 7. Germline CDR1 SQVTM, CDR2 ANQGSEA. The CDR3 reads CSAREGLSTDTQYF. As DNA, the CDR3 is TGCAGCGCAAGGGAGGGCCTGAGCACAGATACGCAGTATTTT.

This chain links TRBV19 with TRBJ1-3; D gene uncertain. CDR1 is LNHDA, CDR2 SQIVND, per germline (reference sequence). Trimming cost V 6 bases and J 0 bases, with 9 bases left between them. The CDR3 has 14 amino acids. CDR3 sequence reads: CASRTGYSGNTIYF. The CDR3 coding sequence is TGTGCCAGTAGGACGGGATACTCTGGAAACACCATATATTTT.

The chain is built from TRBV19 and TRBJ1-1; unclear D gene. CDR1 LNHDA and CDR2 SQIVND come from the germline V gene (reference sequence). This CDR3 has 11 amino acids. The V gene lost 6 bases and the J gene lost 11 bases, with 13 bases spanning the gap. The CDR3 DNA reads TGTGCCAGTAGCGATCCCCGGAGGGCTTTCTTT. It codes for CASSDPRRAFF. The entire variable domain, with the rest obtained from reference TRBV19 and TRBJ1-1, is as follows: DGGITQSPKYLFRKEGQNVTLSCEQNLNHDAMYWYRQDPGQGLRLIYYSQIVNDFQKGDIAEGYSVSREKKESFPLTVTSAQKNPTAFYLCASSDPRRAFFGQGTRLTVV.

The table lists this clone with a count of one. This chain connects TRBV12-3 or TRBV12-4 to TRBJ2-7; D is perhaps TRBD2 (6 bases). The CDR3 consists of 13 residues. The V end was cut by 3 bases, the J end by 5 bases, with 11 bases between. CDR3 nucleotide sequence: TGTGCCAGCAGTTTCTTTTGGGGGGACGAGCAGTACTTC. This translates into CASSFFWGDEQYF.

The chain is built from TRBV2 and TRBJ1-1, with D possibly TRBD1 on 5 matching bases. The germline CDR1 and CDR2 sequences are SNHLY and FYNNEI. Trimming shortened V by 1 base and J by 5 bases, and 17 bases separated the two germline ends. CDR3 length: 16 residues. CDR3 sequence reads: CASSEGRAGWETEAFF. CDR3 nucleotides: TGTGCCAGCAGTGAAGGGCGAGCAGGGTGGGAGACTGAAGCTTTCTTT.

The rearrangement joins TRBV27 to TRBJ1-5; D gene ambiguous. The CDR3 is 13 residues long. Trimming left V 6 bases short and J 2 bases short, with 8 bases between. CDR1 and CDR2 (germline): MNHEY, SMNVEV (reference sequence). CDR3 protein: CASRNNGNQPQHF. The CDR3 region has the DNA TGTGCCAGCAGAAACAACGGCAATCAGCCCCAGCATTTT.

CDR3 amino acids: CASRERLPTGELFF. Written as DNA, the CDR3 is TGTGCCAGCCGGGAAAGGCTACCCACCGGGGAGCTGTTTTTT. The chain uses TRBV27 and TRBJ2-2; possibly TRBD2 for D (5 bases). Between the trimmed V and J ends, which lost 8 bases and 4 bases, there was a span of 14 bases. Germline V gene data show CDR1 as MNHEY and CDR2 as SMNVEV (reference sequence). CDR3 length: 14 residues.

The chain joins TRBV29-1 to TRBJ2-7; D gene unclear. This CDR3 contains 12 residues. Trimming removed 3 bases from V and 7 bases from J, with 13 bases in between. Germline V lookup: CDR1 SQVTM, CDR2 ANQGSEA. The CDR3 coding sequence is TGCAGCGTTGAGGTGACAACCTCTGAGCAGTACTTC. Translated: CSVEVTTSEQYF.

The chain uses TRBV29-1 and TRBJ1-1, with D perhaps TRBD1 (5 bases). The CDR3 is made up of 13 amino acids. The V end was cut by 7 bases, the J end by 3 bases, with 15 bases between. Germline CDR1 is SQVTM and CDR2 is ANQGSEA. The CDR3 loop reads CSASSGLHTEAFF. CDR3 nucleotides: TGCAGCGCCTCTTCGGGGCTTCACACTGAAGCTTTCTTT.

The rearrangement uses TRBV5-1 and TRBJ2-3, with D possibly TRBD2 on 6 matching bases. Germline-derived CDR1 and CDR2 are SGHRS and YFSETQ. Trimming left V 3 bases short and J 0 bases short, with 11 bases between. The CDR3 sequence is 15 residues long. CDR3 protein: CASSYGGYSTDTQYF. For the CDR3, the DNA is TGCGCCAGCAGCTACGGGGGTTACAGCACAGATACGCAGTATTTT. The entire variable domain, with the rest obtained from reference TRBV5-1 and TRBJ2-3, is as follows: KAGVTQTPRYLIKTRGQQVTLSCSPISGHRSVSWYQQTPGQGLQFLFEYFSETQRNKGNFPGRFSGRQFSNSRSEMNVSTLELGDSALYLCASSYGGYSTDTQYFGPGTRLTVL.

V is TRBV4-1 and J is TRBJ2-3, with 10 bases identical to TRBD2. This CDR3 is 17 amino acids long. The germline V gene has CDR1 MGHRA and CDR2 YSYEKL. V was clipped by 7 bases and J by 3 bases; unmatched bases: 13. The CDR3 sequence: CASNPVLAGAGTDTQYF. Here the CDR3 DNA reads TGCGCCAGCAACCCTGTTCTAGCGGGAGCGGGGACAGATACGCAGTATTTT.

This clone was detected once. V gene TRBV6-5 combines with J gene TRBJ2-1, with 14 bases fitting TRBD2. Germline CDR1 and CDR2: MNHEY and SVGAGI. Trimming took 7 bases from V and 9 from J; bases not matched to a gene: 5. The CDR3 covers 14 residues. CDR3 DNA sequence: TGTGCCAGCACTAAAGGGACTAGCGGGAGTGAGCAGTTCTTC. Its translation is CASTKGTSGSEQFF.

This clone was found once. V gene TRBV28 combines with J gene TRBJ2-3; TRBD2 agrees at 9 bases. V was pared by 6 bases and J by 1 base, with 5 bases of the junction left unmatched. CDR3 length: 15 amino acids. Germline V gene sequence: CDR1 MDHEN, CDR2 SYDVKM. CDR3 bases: TGTGCCAGCAGACGTAGGACTAGCGGCACAGATACGCAGTATTTT. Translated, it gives CASRRRTSGTDTQYF.